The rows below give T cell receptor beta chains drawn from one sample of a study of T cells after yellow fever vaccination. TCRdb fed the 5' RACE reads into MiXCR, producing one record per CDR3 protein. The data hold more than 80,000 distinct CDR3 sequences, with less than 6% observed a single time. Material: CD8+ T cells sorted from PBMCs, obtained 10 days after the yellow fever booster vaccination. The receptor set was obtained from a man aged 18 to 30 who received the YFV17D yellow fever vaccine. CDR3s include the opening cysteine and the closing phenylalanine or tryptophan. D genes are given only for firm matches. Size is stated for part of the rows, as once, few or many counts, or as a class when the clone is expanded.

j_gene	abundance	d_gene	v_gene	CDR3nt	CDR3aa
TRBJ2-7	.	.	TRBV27	TGTGCCAGCAGTTTGTGGCAGAGCCAAGACGAGCAGTACTTC	CASSLWQSQDEQYF
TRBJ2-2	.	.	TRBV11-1	TGTGCCAGCAGCTTAGGGTCGAACACCGGGGAGCTGTTTTTT	CASSLGSNTGELFF
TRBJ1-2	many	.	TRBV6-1	TGTGCCAGCAGTGAACTCGGAGGAAGGGTCTACACCTTC	CASSELGGRVYTF
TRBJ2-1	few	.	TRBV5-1	TGCGCCAGCAGCTTCAGATACTCCTACAATGAGCAGTTCTTC	CASSFRYSYNEQFF
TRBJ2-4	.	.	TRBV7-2	TGTGCCAGCACCCCCAGGGGACTGGGTAGTCCGTACGTCAAAAACATTCAGTACTTC	CASTPRGLGSPYVKNIQYF
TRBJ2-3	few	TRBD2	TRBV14	TGTGCCAGCAGCTTATTCCTAGACGCGGGGGACGCAGATACGCAGTATTTT	CASSLFLDAGDADTQYF
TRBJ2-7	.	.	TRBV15	TGTGCCACCAGCGTACCAGGAGTTCCCTACGAGCAGTACTTC	CATSVPGVPYEQYF
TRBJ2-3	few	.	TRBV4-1	TGCGCCAGCAGCCAAGGAGTTAATGAGGGCCTGTTCACAGATACGCAGTATTTT	CASSQGVNEGLFTDTQYF
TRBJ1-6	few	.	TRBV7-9	TGTGCCAGCAGCCCCATCTCGTCCGGGTCACCCCTCCACTTT	CASSPISSGSPLHF
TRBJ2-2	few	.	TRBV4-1	TGCGCCAGCAGCCGAGCAGAGAACACCGGGGAGCTGTTTTTT	CASSRAENTGELFF
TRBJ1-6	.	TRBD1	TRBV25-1	TGTGCCAGCAGCCCGGGACAGGGTTATAATTCACCCCTCCACTTT	CASSPGQGYNSPLHF
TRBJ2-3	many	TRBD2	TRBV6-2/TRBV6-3	TGTGCCAGCAGTTCACAGCGGGGGGCCCCAGATACGCAGTATTTT	CASSSQRGAPDTQYF
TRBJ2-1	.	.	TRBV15	TGTGCCACCAGCAGAGATTCAGACTCCTACAATGAGCAGTTCTTC	CATSRDSDSYNEQFF
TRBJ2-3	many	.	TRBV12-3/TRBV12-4	TGTGCCAGCAGTTTAGCTGTCGGATCTAGCACAGATACGCAGTATTTT	CASSLAVGSSTDTQYF
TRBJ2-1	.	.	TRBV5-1	TGCGCCAGCAGCTTGGTTAAGGGAGGAATCAATGAGCAGTTCTTC	CASSLVKGGINEQFF
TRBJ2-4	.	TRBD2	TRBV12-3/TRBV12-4	TGTGCCAGCATCCTTGAAGCCCCGGGACTACGAGCCAAAAACATTCAGTACTTC	CASILEAPGLRAKNIQYF
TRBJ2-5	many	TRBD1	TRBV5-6	TGTGCCAGCAGGCGGACCGACAGGGGAATAGAGACCCAGTACTTC	CASRRTDRGIETQYF
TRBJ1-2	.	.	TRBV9	TGTGCCAGCAGCGCTTCCGTAGGGGGCTACACCTTC	CASSASVGGYTF
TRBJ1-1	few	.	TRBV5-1	TGCGCCAGCAGCTTGGATCCCGGATTGAACACTGAAGCTTTCTTT	CASSLDPGLNTEAFF
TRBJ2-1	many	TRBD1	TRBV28	TGTGCCAGCAGGCCACCTGACAGGGGGCTACAGGGGGAGCAGTTCTTC	CASRPPDRGLQGEQFF
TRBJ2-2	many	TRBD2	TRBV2	TGTGCCAGCAGCACCCGTCTCCTAGCGGGGGCGAACACCGGGGAGCTGTTTTTT	CASSTRLLAGANTGELFF
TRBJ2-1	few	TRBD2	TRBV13	TGTGCCAGCAGCGGGGAGGGACTAGCGGGTGAGCAGTTCTTC	CASSGEGLAGEQFF
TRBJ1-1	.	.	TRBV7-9	TGTGCCAGCAGCTTAGCCCAGGGGTCAAACACTGAAGCTTTCTTT	CASSLAQGSNTEAFF
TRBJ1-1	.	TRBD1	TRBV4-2	TGTGCCAGCAGCCTAAGGGGACAGGGGTTGAACACTGAAGCTTTCTTT	CASSLRGQGLNTEAFF
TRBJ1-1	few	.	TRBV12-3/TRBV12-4	TGTGCCAGCAGTTTAGCGGCAGGGAACACTGAAGCTTTCTTT	CASSLAAGNTEAFF
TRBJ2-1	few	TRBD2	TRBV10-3	TGTGCCATCAGTGATAAGACAGCGGGGGTGAAATACAATGAGCAGTTCTTC	CAISDKTAGVKYNEQFF
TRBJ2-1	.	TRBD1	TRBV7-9	TGTGCCAGCACCGCGGACAGGGGAAGTTACAATGAGCAGTTCTTC	CASTADRGSYNEQFF
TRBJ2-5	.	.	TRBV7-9	TGTGCCAGCAGCTCGCGGAACGGGGGTCCCCAAGAGACCCAGTACTTC	CASSSRNGGPQETQYF
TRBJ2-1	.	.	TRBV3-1	TGTGCCAGCACCCGAAGTAACACGTTATACAATGAGCAGTTCTTC	CASTRSNTLYNEQFF
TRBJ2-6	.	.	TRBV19	TGTGCCAGCCGGGGGCCGGGAGGTGGGGCCAACGTCCTGACTTTC	CASRGPGGGANVLTF
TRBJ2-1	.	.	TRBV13	TGTGCCAGCAGAATCCGCTTTTGGGGGAGCTCCTACAATGAGCAGTTCTTC	CASRIRFWGSSYNEQFF
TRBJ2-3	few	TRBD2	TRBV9	TGTGCCAGCAGCCGGCGTAGCGGGGGGGTAGTGGATACGCAGTATTTT	CASSRRSGGVVDTQYF
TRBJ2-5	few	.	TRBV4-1	TGCGCCAGCAGCCAAGATTCAGGATTGGGGGAGACCCAGTACTTC	CASSQDSGLGETQYF
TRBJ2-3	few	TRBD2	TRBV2	TGTGCCAGCAGTGAAGCCACCGGGACTAGCGGGAGCAGCACAGATACGCAGTATTTT	CASSEATGTSGSSTDTQYF
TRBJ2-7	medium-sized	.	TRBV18	TGTGCCAGCTCAACCTCAGGCTACGAGCAGTACTTC	CASSTSGYEQYF